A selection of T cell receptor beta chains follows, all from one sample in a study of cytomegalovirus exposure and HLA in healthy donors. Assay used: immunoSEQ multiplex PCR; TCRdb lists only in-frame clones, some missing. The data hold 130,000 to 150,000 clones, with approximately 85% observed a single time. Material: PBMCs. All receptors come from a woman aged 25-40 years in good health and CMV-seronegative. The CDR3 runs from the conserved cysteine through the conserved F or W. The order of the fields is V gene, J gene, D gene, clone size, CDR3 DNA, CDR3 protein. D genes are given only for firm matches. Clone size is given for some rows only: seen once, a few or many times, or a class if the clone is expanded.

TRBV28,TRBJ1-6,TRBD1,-,TGTGCCAGCAGTCAAGTAGCAGGGGGAAAGAGTTCACCCCTCCACTTT,CASSQVAGGKSSPLHF
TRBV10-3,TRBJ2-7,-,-,TGTGCCATCAGTGAGTCGATTTTTGGGGCCAGGGCTTACGAGCAGTACTTC,CAISESIFGARAYEQYF
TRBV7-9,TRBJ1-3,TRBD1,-,TGTGCCACCCATTCAACCCCAGGGGGCTCTGGAAACACCATATATTTT,CATHSTPGGSGNTIYF
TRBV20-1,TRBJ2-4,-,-,TGCAGTGCTCTAGCCAAAAACATTCAGTACTTC,CSALAKNIQYF
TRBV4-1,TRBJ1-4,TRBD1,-,TGCGCCAGCAGCCAAGGGACAGGGGAGGAGGATGAAAAACTGTTTTTT,CASSQGTGEEDEKLFF
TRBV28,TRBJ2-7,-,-,TGTGCCAGCAGTCAGGGAAGCTACGAGCAGTACTTC,CASSQGSYEQYF
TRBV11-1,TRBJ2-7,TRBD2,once,TGTGCCAGGGGGATGAGAGCGGGGGGCTACGAGCAGTACTTC,CARGMRAGGYEQYF
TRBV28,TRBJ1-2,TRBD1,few,TGTGCCAGCACTCCTTGGCAAGGGGGCTCCGATGGCTACACCTTC,CASTPWQGGSDGYTF
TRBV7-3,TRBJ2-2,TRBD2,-,TGTGCCAGCAGCTTAGGACTAGCGGGTAACACCGGGGAGCTGTTTTTT,CASSLGLAGNTGELFF
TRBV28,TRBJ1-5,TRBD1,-,TGTGCCACATTAGGGACAGGGGGACAGCCCCAGCATTTT,CATLGTGGQPQHF
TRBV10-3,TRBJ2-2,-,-,TGTGCCATCAGAGGGGTTGTTGGGGAGCTGTTTTTT,CAIRGVVGELFF
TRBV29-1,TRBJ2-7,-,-,TGCAGCGTTGAAGTCGCGCTGACCGGGAGCTCCTACGAGCAGTACTTC,CSVEVALTGSSYEQYF
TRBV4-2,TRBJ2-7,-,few,TGTGCCAGCAGCCAAGATCATGGACTGAGTATCGAGCAGTACTTC,CASSQDHGLSIEQYF
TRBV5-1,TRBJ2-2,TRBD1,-,TGCGCCAGCAGCTGGGGACAGGGTATCCCTAACACCGGGGAGCTGTTTTTT,CASSWGQGIPNTGELFF
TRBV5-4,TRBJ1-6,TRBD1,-,TGTGCCAGCAGCTTGGATGACAGGGGGCCTAATTCACCCCTCCACTTT,CASSLDDRGPNSPLHF
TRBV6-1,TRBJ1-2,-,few,TGTGCCAGCAGTGTCACCTCCGGGTATGGCTACACCTTC,CASSVTSGYGYTF
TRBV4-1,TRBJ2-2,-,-,TGCGCCAGCAGCGAGGGCTGGACCGGGGAGCTGTTTTTT,CASSEGWTGELFF
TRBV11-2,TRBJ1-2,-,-,TGTGCCAGCAGCTTAGTTTCTCCAGGGTACGGCTACACCTTC,CASSLVSPGYGYTF
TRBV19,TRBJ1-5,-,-,TGTGCCACCCTCGGGGGGTACAATCAGCCCCAGCATTTT,CATLGGYNQPQHF
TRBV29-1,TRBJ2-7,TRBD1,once,TGCAGCGTGGGGGGACAGGGGCCGGACGAGCAGTACTTC,CSVGGQGPDEQYF
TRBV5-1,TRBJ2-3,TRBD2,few,TGCGCCAGCAGCCGCCGACTAGCGGGGGGCACAGATACGCAGTATTTT,CASSRRLAGGTDTQYF
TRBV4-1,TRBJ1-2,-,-,TGCGCCAGCAGCCAAAAAGGGTGGGGGGACTATGGCTACACCTTC,CASSQKGWGDYGYTF
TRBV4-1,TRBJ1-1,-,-,TGCGCCAGCAGCCAAAAGGACAGCCAAAACACTGAAGCTTTCTTT,CASSQKDSQNTEAFF
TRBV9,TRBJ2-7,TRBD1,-,TGTGCCAGCAGCGTAGGTGGTCAGGGGGCCTCCTACGAGCAGTACTTC,CASSVGGQGASYEQYF
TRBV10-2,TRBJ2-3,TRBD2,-,TGCGCCAGCCTGGGATTAATTCAGCGGGGGCTGTATACGCAGTATTTT,CASLGLIQRGLYTQYF
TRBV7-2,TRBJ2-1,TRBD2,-,TGTGCCAGCAGCTCATGGGCCGGGGGGGATGAGCAGTTCTTC,CASSSWAGGDEQFF
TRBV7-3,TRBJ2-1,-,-,TGTGCCAGCAGCTTACGAGGGGGAAGCTCCTACAATGAGCAGTTCTTC,CASSLRGGSSYNEQFF
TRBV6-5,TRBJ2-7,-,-,TGTGCCAGCGGGCAGGTCGACCGCTACGAGCAGTACTTC,CASGQVDRYEQYF
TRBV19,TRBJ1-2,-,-,TGTGCCAGTACGGCAGGACTCTATGGCTACACCTTC,CASTAGLYGYTF
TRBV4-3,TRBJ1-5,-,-,TGCGCCAGCAGCCAAGATTTCACACTATATAGCAATCAGCCCCAGCATTTT,CASSQDFTLYSNQPQHF
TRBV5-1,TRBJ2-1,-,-,TGCGCCAGCAGACATACTCTAGACAATGAGCAGTTCTTC,CASRHTLDNEQFF
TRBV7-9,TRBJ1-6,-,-,TGTGCCAGCAGCCAAAGTAAGGGTGACAGCGACTCCTATAATTCACCCCTCCACTTT,CASSQSKGDSDSYNSPLHF
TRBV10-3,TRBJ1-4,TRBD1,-,TGTGCCTCAGGGACAGGGGGTGAAAAACTGTTTTTT,CASGTGGEKLFF
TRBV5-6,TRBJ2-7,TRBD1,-,TGTGCCAGCGCCTTCGGGACAGGGACCAACGAGCAGTACTTC,CASAFGTGTNEQYF
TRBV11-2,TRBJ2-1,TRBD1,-,TGTGCCAGCAGCTTACGGGACAGGGGGAATGAGCAGTTCTTC,CASSLRDRGNEQFF
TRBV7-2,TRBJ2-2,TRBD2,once,TGTGCCAGCAGCGGTCGGGGGGTGCTTTCCGGGGAGCTGTTTTTT,CASSGRGVLSGELFF
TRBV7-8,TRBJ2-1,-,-,TGTGCCAGCAGCCTTGCGGCTACCGATTACAATGAGCAGTTCTTC,CASSLAATDYNEQFF
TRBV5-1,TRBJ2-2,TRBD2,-,TGCGCCAGCAGCTCCGGACTAGCGGGGGGGAACACCGGGGAGCTGTTTTTT,CASSSGLAGGNTGELFF
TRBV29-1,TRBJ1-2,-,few,TGCAGCGTTCCGTGGGGGGACGGCTACACCTTC,CSVPWGDGYTF
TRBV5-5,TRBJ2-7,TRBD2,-,TGTGCCAGCAGCTTGGTAGCGGGGGACCTCTACGAGCAGTACTTC,CASSLVAGDLYEQYF
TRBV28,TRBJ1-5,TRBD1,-,TGTGCCAGCAGTCCCGGGGGGCAGGGGGCGAATCAGCCCCAGCATTTT,CASSPGGQGANQPQHF
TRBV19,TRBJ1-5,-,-,TGTGCCAGTAGTATGGGGGCAGGGATGGGTCAGCCCCAGCATTTT,CASSMGAGMGQPQHF
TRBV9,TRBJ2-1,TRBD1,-,TGTGCCAGCAGCGTATATTCCGGGACAGGGCACAATGAGCAGTTCTTC,CASSVYSGTGHNEQFF